The 21 T cell receptor beta chains below were found in one sample sequenced in a study of blood T cell repertoires in COVID-19. Here immunoSEQ multiplex PCR was the method, and the copy in TCRdb shows in-frame clones only, minus some. The table records about 370,000 clones, 70% to 90% of them present only once. The sample taken for sequencing was peripheral blood. These TCRs come from a woman in her 30s with COVID-19, enrolled during active disease.

This clone came up once. The rearrangement uses TRBV9 and TRBJ1-3; maybe TRBD1 (5 bases). Germline V CDR1 and CDR2: SGDLS, YYNGEE. There are 14 residues in the CDR3. Trimming pared 1 base from V and 3 bases from J, leaving 8 bases between. CDR3 DNA: TGTGCCAGCAGCGTAAAGGGGTTTGGAAACACCATATATTTT. Encoded protein: CASSVKGFGNTIYF.

This clone was observed a single time. V gene TRBV5-1 combines with J gene TRBJ2-2; D remains unclear. Germline CDR1 and CDR2: SGHRS and YFSETQ. The CDR3 spans 14 residues. The ends were cut back, 2 bases at V and 0 bases at J, with 5 bases in the middle. This CDR3 is CASSFNPNTGELFF. CDR3 nucleotide sequence: TGCGCCAGCAGCTTTAATCCGAACACCGGGGAGCTGTTTTTT. The variable domain in full, with the rest retrieved from reference TRBV5-1 and TRBJ2-2, is KAGVTQTPRYLIKTRGQQVTLSCSPISGHRSVSWYQQTPGQGLQFLFEYFSETQRNKGNFPGRFSGRQFSNSRSEMNVSTLELGDSALYLCASSFNPNTGELFFGEGSRLTVL.

This sequence joins TRBV24-1 and TRBJ2-5; 13 bases match TRBD2. The junction had 10 bases not matched to a gene; V was cut back by 2 bases and J by 5 bases. The CDR3 is made up of 18 amino acids. Per the germline V gene, CDR1 is KGHDR and CDR2 is SFDVKD. CDR3 sequence: CATSDSGWTSGGSETQYF. The CDR3 DNA reads as TGTGCCACCAGTGATTCTGGTTGGACTAGCGGGGGTTCGGAGACCCAGTACTTC.

This chain connects TRBV7-2 to TRBJ2-7; D is uncertain. CDR3 length: 15 amino acids. V lost 1 base and J 0 bases, leaving 10 bases between the germline ends. Germline V gives CDR1 SGHTA, CDR2 FQGNSA. The CDR3 spells CASSLEQLSSYEQYF. CDR3 DNA: TGTGCCAGCAGCTTAGAACAGCTGAGCTCCTACGAGCAGTACTTC. The variable domain in full, with the rest retrieved from reference TRBV7-2 and TRBJ2-7, is GAGVSQSPSNKVTEKGKDVELRCDPISGHTALYWYRQSLGQGLEFLIYFQGNSAPDKSGLPSDRFSAERTGGSVSTLTIQRTQQEDSAVYLCASSLEQLSSYEQYFGPGTRLTVT.

V gene TRBV11-2 combines with J gene TRBJ2-3, with D unclear. Germline CDR1 is SGHAT and CDR2 is FQNNGV. This CDR3 is built from 14 residues. Trimming took off 3 bases at V and 6 bases at J, with 13 bases between the two ends. The CDR3 DNA reads TGTGCCAGCAGCTTCCCAGCAGGAATGGATACGCAGTATTTT. Its protein product is CASSFPAGMDTQYF.

This chain uses TRBV11-3 with TRBJ2-6; TRBD2 aligns across 10 bases. With 4 bases clipped from V and 0 bases from J, the junction kept 6 bases outside the gene matches. The CDR3 has 18 residues. Germline values: CDR1 SGHNT, CDR2 YENEEA. The CDR3, as DNA: TGTGCCAGCAGCTCCGGGACTAGCGTAGACTCTGGGGCCAACGTCCTGACTTTC. Amino acid sequence: CASSSGTSVDSGANVLTF. Full variable domain (rest looked up from reference TRBV11-3 and TRBJ2-6): EAGVVQSPRYKIIEKKQPVAFWCNPISGHNTLYWYLQNLGQGPELLIRYENEEAVDDSQLPKDRFSAERLKGVDSTLKIQPAELGDSAVYLCASSSGTSVDSGANVLTFGAGSRLTVL.

The rearrangement uses TRBV9 and TRBJ2-3; a weak D match, TRBD1 (5 bases). Germline CDR1 SGDLS, CDR2 YYNGEE. This CDR3 comprises 14 residues. Between the trimmed V and J ends, which lost 6 bases and 2 bases, there was a span of 13 bases. The CDR3 nucleotides read TGTGCCAGCAAGACGACAGAAAACACAGATACGCAGTATTTT. Translating gives CASKTTENTDTQYF.

The gene calls are TRBV29-1 and TRBJ1-2, with D possibly being TRBD1 (5 bases). V was pared by 0 bases and J by 4 bases, with 9 bases between. This CDR3 spans 13 amino acids. CDR1 is SQVTM and CDR2 is ANQGSEA in the germline V gene. CDR3 sequence (DNA): TGCAGCGTTGAAGACGGGACTCGCTATGGCTACACCTTC. This codes for CSVEDGTRYGYTF.

This chain links TRBV12-2 with TRBJ2-1; the D call in the table, TRBD2, was not verified against the DNA. TRBV12-2 represents a pseudogene. There are 14 residues in the CDR3. The CDR3, as DNA: TGTGCAAGTCGCTTAGGGGGGGTGCGTAATGAGCAGTTCTTC. It yields the protein CASRLGGVRNEQFF.

V is TRBV11-1 and J is TRBJ2-4; the D gene is possibly TRBD1 (5 bases). The CDR3 length is 15 residues. Looked up from germline, CDR1 is SGHAT and CDR2 is FQDESV (reference sequence). V dropped 3 bases and J dropped 0 bases, with 9 bases sitting between them. CDR3 DNA sequence: TGTGCCAGCAGCTTGGGGCCTCTAGCCAAAAACATTCAGTACTTC. Translation gives CASSLGPLAKNIQYF.

J is TRBJ2-6 and V is TRBV10-3; 7 bases are shared with TRBD1. This CDR3 contains 16 residues. Germline trimming cut 8 bases from V and 2 bases from J; bases unmatched to any gene: 9. Germline assignment: CDR1 ENHRY and CDR2 SYGVKD. The CDR3: CAIARDREAGANVLTF. The DNA of the CDR3 is TGTGCCATCGCACGAGACAGGGAAGCTGGGGCCAACGTCCTGACTTTC.

V usage is TRBV29-1 and J usage is TRBJ1-1, with 7 bases matching TRBD1. This CDR3 is built from 13 residues. In germline, CDR1 is SQVTM, CDR2 ANQGSEA. Trimming at V came to 6 bases and at J to 1 base, leaving 5 bases not matched to a gene. The CDR3: CSVGQAWNTEAFF. CDR3 DNA sequence: TGCAGCGTCGGACAGGCCTGGAACACTGAAGCTTTCTTT.

The chain has TRBV27 and TRBJ1-5, with 8 bases that match TRBD1. With V trimmed by 6 bases and J by 4 bases, 5 bases remained unmatched. Germline assignment: CDR1 MNHEY and CDR2 SMNVEV (reference sequence). The CDR3 runs to 14 residues. The CDR3 region is CASSPYRGNQPQHF. The DNA for the CDR3 is TGTGCCAGCAGCCCTTACAGGGGGAATCAGCCCCAGCATTTT.

V and J are TRBV19 and TRBJ2-4, with D perhaps matching TRBD2 (6 bases). CDR1 is LNHDA and CDR2 is SQIVND in the germline V gene (reference sequence). V was trimmed by 1 base and J by 7 bases, leaving 20 bases between them. The CDR3 contains 17 residues. Written as DNA, the CDR3 is TGTGCCAGTAGTATAGCGGCCACCCCCCCAGGGAGGAACATTCAGTACTTC. Its protein is CASSIAATPPGRNIQYF.

The gene calls are TRBV21-1 and TRBJ2-1; the table's D call, TRBD2, has no DNA check behind it. TRBV21-1 is assigned pseudogene status. This CDR3 comprises 20 residues. The CDR3 nucleotides are TGTGCCAGCAGCGGAGGGACTAGCGGGAGACCACCTAGGAGCTACAATGAGCAGTTCTTC. It translates to CASSGGTSGRPPRSYNEQFF.

The chain combines TRBV29-1 with TRBJ2-3; possible D gene TRBD2, 5 bases. Trimming removed 6 bases at V and 0 bases at J, with 16 bases between. There are 15 residues in the CDR3. Germline V gene sequence: CDR1 SQVTM, CDR2 ANQGSEA. CDR3 in DNA: TGCAGCGTCCCAAATGACTGGGAGAGCACAGATACGCAGTATTTT. As protein: CSVPNDWESTDTQYF.

The chain is built from TRBV4-3 and TRBJ2-1; D may be TRBD2 (6 bases). CDR3 length: 15 amino acids. V shed 4 bases and J shed 8 bases, with 18 bases lying between them. The germline CDR1 and CDR2 sequences are LGHNA and YSLEER. The DNA of the CDR3 is TGCGCCAGCAGCCCCGGACTCCCGCGGAGGGATGAGCAGTTCTTC. Translated, it gives CASSPGLPRRDEQFF.

J is TRBJ1-1 and V is TRBV7-9; 9 bases fit TRBD1. The CDR3 is 15 residues long. The V gene end was trimmed by 5 bases and the J gene end by 8 bases; junction bases not matched to a gene: 12. Germline CDR1 reads SEHNR; CDR2 reads FQNEAQ (reference sequence). The CDR3 here is CASSPFRVDRGEAFF. DNA of the CDR3: TGTGCCAGCAGCCCCTTCCGAGTCGACAGGGGGGAAGCTTTCTTT.

The CDR3 region has the DNA TGTGCCAGCAGCCCAGCAAGGGGGAGGAACACTGAAGCTTTCTTT. It is translated as CASSPARGRNTEAFF. The rearrangement joins TRBV11-3 to TRBJ1-1; tentatively, D is TRBD1 (6 bases). V was shortened by 5 bases and J by 1 base, with 14 bases between the two germline ends. The CDR3 has 15 amino acids. CDR1 is SGHNT, CDR2 YENEEA, per germline.

The gene calls are TRBV6-5 and TRBJ2-3, with a tentative D call TRBD2 (5 bases). The germline V gene has CDR1 MNHEY and CDR2 SVGAGI. V was shortened by 11 bases and J by 1 base, with 13 bases between the two germline ends. The CDR3 runs to 13 residues. Written as DNA, the CDR3 is TGTGCCGTCCCGGGGTCGGGCACAGATACGCAGTATTTT. Translation gives CAVPGSGTDTQYF.

The chain joins TRBV13 to TRBJ1-3, with a weak D call TRBD1 (5 bases). V gave up 6 bases and J gave up 2 bases, with 20 bases separating them. Germline CDR1 is PRHDT and CDR2 is FYEKMQ (reference sequence). CDR3 length: 17 residues. CDR3 residues: CASSLDSQGLAGNTIYF. For the CDR3, the DNA is TGTGCCAGCAGTCTTGACTCCCAGGGCTTAGCTGGAAACACCATATATTTT.